This T cell receptor (beta chain) is drawn from a study of Ad26.COV2.S vaccination and SARS-CoV-2 variants listed by TCRdb under 2021. Describing the broader study: Donors in the vaccine arm were drawn from COV1001, a phase I-IIa trial of Ad26.COV2.S in healthy adults that was multicentre, randomized, double-blind and placebo-controlled. Ad26.COV2.S was administered intramuscularly at 5 x 10^10 or 1 x 10^11 viral particles, either as a single shot or as two shots given 56 days apart. TCRbeta repertoire sequencing served as the tool for gauging how specific and how broad the SARS-CoV-2-reactive T cell receptors were following Ad26.COV2.S vaccination. The TCR-sequenced set comprised approximately 32 samples: some 19 Ad26.COV2.S vaccine recipients, 5 placebo recipients and 8 SARS-CoV-2 convalescent individuals. Participants in the trial were split at random into five groups of five each, receiving low-dose or high-dose Ad26.COV2.S once or twice, or else placebo on both occasions. Throughout the experiments and outcome assessment, investigators stayed blinded to trial group allocation.

The treatment or condition label, as the study defines it: roughly 18 received Ad26.COV2.S at low or high dose, single or two shots; several received placebo; per-sample allocation not given. Repertoires of vaccine and placebo recipients were sequenced from samples collected on day 63 after the first injection. In Cohort 1b, 25 to 30 adults aged 18-55 years were enrolled at a single site in Boston, USA, between 29 July and 7 August 2020. Ad26.COV2.S was a replication-incompetent adenovirus type 26 vector expressing a prefusion-stabilized SARS-CoV-2 spike protein from the original Wuhan strain. The paper's findings and limits, for the study overall: Comparing responses between vaccine doses or regimens was not something the study was powered to do. Compared with placebo recipients, Ad26.COV2.S recipients showed higher spike-specific TCR breadth (P = 0.0014). Non-spike TCR breadth was comparable between vaccine and placebo recipients, consistent with the vaccine containing only spike. After vaccination, spike-specific CD8+ and CD4+ T cell responses were reported to show substantial breadth. The authors noted that total T cell responses may have been underestimated by the TCR breadth and depth analyses.

Note on this clone: The antigen it binds to is not known. Base qualities are missing; no much larger clone stands one base away.

The V and J ends are trimmed by 6 bases and 2 bases, leaving 15 bases between them. There are 15 amino acids in the CDR3, from cysteine to phenylalanine inclusive. The CDR3 DNA has 45 bases and is translated from base 1. According to the germline V gene (reference sequence), CDR1 reads SEHNR and CDR2 reads FQNEAQ. The immunoSEQ Assay was used to sequence TCRbeta CDR3 regions. After extraction, genomic DNA underwent amplification by bias-controlled multiplex PCR, followed by high-throughput sequencing. In the original analysis: Collapsing and filtering of sequences were performed to quantify the absolute abundance of each unique TCRbeta CDR3 region. Usable DNA was measured by amplifying reference genes present in all nucleated cells, and TCRbeta template counts were normalized to that usable DNA to estimate T cell fraction. Repertoire TCRs were annotated as SARS-CoV-2-specific by exact matching of V gene, CDR3 amino acid sequence and J gene to a known reactive TCR set. MIRA supplied the reference SARS-CoV-2 TCR set, which was filtered for enrichment in COVID-19-positive ImmuneCODE repertoires so that public or cross-reactive TCRs were removed. Using the MIRA antigens, annotated TCRs were further analysed by specific ORF or by position within an ORF. Depth was the summed frequency of annotated unique rearrangements, while breadth was defined as annotated unique rearrangements over total unique productive rearrangements. TCR breadth was compared between groups using two-sided Wilcoxon rank-sum tests. The immuneACCESS repertoire file appears here via TCRdb, limited to in-frame rearrangements. These files lack a portion of the clones; in checked studies, under half of the deficit traces to unresolved V genes, and the cause of the others is not known. D and trimming come from the DNA, and the V and J calls and clone size come from that table. Here the sample has roughly 270,000 clones; 80% to 90% occur a single time. The leading ten clones occupy around 3% of the sample.

The chain uses TRBV7-9 and TRBJ2-3, with the D gene not clear enough to name. Sequencing was performed on peripheral blood, taken in a trial of Ad26.COV2.S vaccine versus placebo. This clonotype originated in a person aged 18-60 years who received the Ad26.COV2.S COVID-19 vaccine or a placebo. The sequenced DNA: TGTGCCAGCAGACTATCGGGCGGAAACACAGATACGCAGTATTTT. Translated, it gives CASRLSGGNTDTQYF. Reference TRBV7-9 and TRBJ2-3 proteins supply the regions before and after the CDR3; the full variable domain is: DTGVSQNPRHKITKRGQNVTFRCDPISEHNRLYWYRQTLGQGPEFLTYFQNEAQLEKSRLLSDRFSAERPKGSFSTLEIQRTEQGDSAMYLCASRLSGGNTDTQYFGPGTRLTVL.